Following are 25 T cell receptor beta chains from one sample sequenced in a study of human T cells and chemical hapten exposure. TCRdb reprocessed the RACE reads with MiXCR, giving one entry per CDR3 protein. The repertoire holds 110,000 or so distinct CDR3 sequences, roughly a third seen once, with less than 3% in the top ten. Time point reported: patch test 3, about 24 weeks after DPC sensitization. Stated treatment: therapeutic diphenylcyclopropenone sensitization with weekly scalp DPC. The sequences come from whole blood, collected in connection with sensitization to the hapten diphenylcyclopropenone (DPC). These receptors were obtained from a man between 40 and 49 years old with alopecia areata. Some clones in this sample may be carry-over from other donors' samples.

This clonotype was seen more than once but under ten times. This chain uses TRBV20-1 with TRBJ2-4; the D gene is possibly TRBD1 (6 bases). Deletions cut 0 bases from V and 16 bases from J, with 19 bases between. The CDR3 contains 13 residues. Germline values: CDR1 DFQATT, CDR2 SNEGSKA (reference sequence). The CDR3 bases are TGCAGTGCTAGAGATTGGGCAGGGGCGTTGTATTACTTC. This sequence encodes CSARDWAGALYYF.

V and J are TRBV5-1 and TRBJ2-1; 8 bases map to TRBD2. The germline V gene has CDR1 SGHRS and CDR2 YFSETQ. Trimming cost V 2 bases and J 6 bases; bases outside gene matches: 4. CDR3 length: 14 residues. CDR3 bases: TGCGCCAGCAGCTTACTCGGGAGGGGCAATGAGCAGTTCTTC. Amino acids: CASSLLGRGNEQFF. The whole variable domain, remainder taken from reference TRBV5-1 and TRBJ2-1, is KAGVTQTPRYLIKTRGQQVTLSCSPISGHRSVSWYQQTPGQGLQFLFEYFSETQRNKGNFPGRFSGRQFSNSRSEMNVSTLELGDSALYLCASSLLGRGNEQFFGPGTRLTVL.

V and J are TRBV6-5 and TRBJ1-4; D might be TRBD1 (5 bases). The V and J ends lost 0 bases and 8 bases respectively, with 16 bases between them. CDR3 length equals 16 residues. The germline V gene encodes CDR1 MNHEY and CDR2 SVGAGI. CDR3 in DNA: TGTGCCAGCAGTTACTCGAACGGGGGACGACACGAAAAACTGTTTTTT. This sequence encodes CASSYSNGGRHEKLFF.

The chain links TRBV12-3 or TRBV12-4 to TRBJ1-2; D not certain. This CDR3 has 13 amino acids. Trimming removed 2 bases from V and 4 bases from J, with 8 bases in between. CDR3 residues: CASSLQVFYGYTF. CDR3 nucleotide sequence: TGTGCCAGCAGTTTACAGGTTTTCTATGGCTACACCTTC.

This clonotype was seen at least ten times. V gene TRBV20-1 combines with J gene TRBJ1-5, with 8 positions matching TRBD1. Per germline, CDR1 DFQATT and CDR2 SNEGSKA (reference sequence). The V and J ends lost 5 bases and 3 bases, in that order; junction bases with no gene match: 12. The CDR3 is made up of 16 amino acids. The CDR3, as DNA: TGCAGTGCTCAAAGCACCGGGACAGGAGTCAATCAGCCCCAGCATTTT. Protein sequence: CSAQSTGTGVNQPQHF.

The chain employs TRBV4-2 and TRBJ2-1; D ambiguous. The CDR3 totals 18 residues. Trimming took off 0 bases at V and 2 bases at J, with 17 bases between the two ends. CDR1 and CDR2 (germline): LGHNA, YNFKEQ. CDR3 amino acids: CASSQDVSHRPPYNEQFF. The CDR3 DNA sequence: TGTGCCAGCAGCCAAGATGTATCCCATCGGCCCCCCTACAATGAGCAGTTCTTC.

J is TRBJ1-5 and V is TRBV15; perhaps TRBD1 as D (5 bases). Deletions cut 0 bases from V and 7 bases from J, with 13 bases between. Germline V gene sequence: CDR1 LNHNV, CDR2 YYDKDF (reference sequence). The CDR3 spans 15 residues. This chain's CDR3 is CATSRDRGEGQPQHF. CDR3 sequence (DNA): TGTGCCACCAGCAGAGATAGGGGTGAAGGCCAGCCCCAGCATTTT. Complete variable domain (other parts from reference TRBV15 and TRBJ1-5): DAMVIQNPRYQVTQFGKPVTLSCSQTLNHNVMYWYQQKSSQAPKLLFHYYDKDFNNEADTPDNFQSRRPNTSFCFLDIRSPGLGDTAMYLCATSRDRGEGQPQHFGDGTRLSIL.

CDR3 nucleotide sequence: TGTGCCAGCAGTTCTCGCCATGGTCCCCAGCATTTT. Translation gives CASSSRHGPQHF. V is TRBV27 and J is TRBJ1-5; D is unresolved. CDR3 size: 12 residues. CDR1 MNHEY and CDR2 SMNVEV come from the germline V gene (reference sequence). With 4 bases removed from V and 10 bases from J, the gap between germline ends came to 11 bases.

V usage is TRBV28 and J usage is TRBJ2-6, with D uncertain. From germline, CDR1 is MDHEN and CDR2 SYDVKM. Trimming took 4 bases from V and 4 from J, leaving 14 bases between them. This CDR3 comprises 16 residues. The CDR3 DNA is TGTGCCAGCAGTTCCCGTTCCCTGAGCGGGGCCAACGTCCTGACTTTC. Its translation is CASSSRSLSGANVLTF.

This clonotype was seen only a few times. This sequence joins TRBV24-1 and TRBJ2-7; 8 bases agree with TRBD1. Losses at the gene ends were 3 bases for V and 0 bases for J; bases not matched to a gene: 6. CDR1 KGHDR and CDR2 SFDVKD come from the germline V gene. CDR3 length: 16 amino acids. CDR3 loop: CATSDRTGTISYEQYV. The CDR3 nucleotides are TGTGCCACCAGTGATCGGACAGGGACGATCTCCTACGAGCAGTACGTC.

The sample holds a few counts of this clonotype. For the CDR3, the DNA is TGTGCCAGCAGGACTATCGCGAGCGGGATGAGCACAGATACGCAGTATTTT. This codes for CASRTIASGMSTDTQYF. This sequence joins TRBV11-2 and TRBJ2-3; TRBD2 matches at 7 bases. Germline values: CDR1 SGHAT, CDR2 FQNNGV. This CDR3 has 17 amino acids. V lost 6 bases and J lost 0; bases outside the gene matches: 12.

This clonotype was seen a few times. The chain links TRBV10-3 to TRBJ2-5; TRBD1 agrees at 11 bases. The CDR3 has 14 residues. CDR1 ENHRY and CDR2 SYGVKD come from the germline V gene. V shed 9 bases and J 0 bases; nucleotides not matched to a gene: 3. CDR3 coding DNA: TGTGCCATTGGGACAGGGGGTAACCAAGAGACCCAGTACTTC. Translating gives CAIGTGGNQETQYF.

This clonotype has only a few counts. The chain combines TRBV28 with TRBJ2-7, with D possibly called TRBD1 or TRBD2 (5 bases each). The CDR3 length is 14 residues. Germline V gene lookup returns CDR1 MDHEN and CDR2 SYDVKM. V lost 6 bases, J lost 0 bases, and 12 bases lay in between. This chain's CDR3 is CASRGDRFSYEQYF. In DNA form, the CDR3 reads TGTGCCAGCAGGGGGGACCGCTTCTCCTACGAGCAGTACTTC. Complete variable domain (other parts from reference TRBV28 and TRBJ2-7): DVKVTQSSRYLVKRTGEKVFLECVQDMDHENMFWYRQDPGLGLRLIYFSYDVKMKEKGDIPEGYSVSREKKERFSLILESASTNQTSMYLCASRGDRFSYEQYFGPGTRLTVT.

This CDR3 is CASSLERGQPQHF. CDR3 nucleotide sequence: TGTGCCAGCAGTTTAGAAAGGGGCCAGCCCCAGCATTTT. The chain carries TRBV12-3 or TRBV12-4 and TRBJ1-5; perhaps TRBD1 as D (5 bases). V dropped 1 base and J dropped 7 bases, with 8 bases sitting between them. The CDR3 is made up of 13 amino acids.

The chain joins TRBV28 to TRBJ2-1, with TRBD2 matching 13 bases. CDR1 and CDR2 from the germline V gene are MDHEN and SYDVKM. CDR3 length: 15 amino acids. V lost 6 bases and J lost 11; bases outside the gene matches: 10. The CDR3 spells CASRQSGTSGEKQFF. The CDR3, as DNA: TGTGCCAGCAGACAATCCGGGACTAGCGGGGAAAAGCAGTTCTTC.

The V gene is TRBV7-2, the J gene TRBJ1-1; D gene uncertain. The V gene's germline CDR1 is SGHTA and CDR2 FQGNSA. Trimming took 1 base from V and 7 from J, leaving 7 bases between them. The length of the CDR3 is 12 residues. Here the CDR3 DNA reads TGTGCCAGCAGCTTAGAGTACAGTGAAGCTTTCTTT. Translating it yields CASSLEYSEAFF.

This clonotype was seen only a few times. This chain connects TRBV29-1 to TRBJ2-1, with 9 bases that match TRBD2. V was clipped by 4 bases and J by 7 bases; unmatched bases: 11. Germline V gives CDR1 SQVTM, CDR2 ANQGSEA. The CDR3 loop spans 15 amino acids. Here the CDR3 reads CSVGRGVAGANEQFF. The CDR3 bases are TGCAGCGTTGGGCGCGGGGTAGCGGGAGCAAATGAGCAGTTCTTC.

V gene TRBV13 combines with J gene TRBJ2-3; D is ambiguous. Looked up from germline, CDR1 is PRHDT and CDR2 is FYEKMQ (reference sequence). The V and J ends lost 4 bases and 2 bases respectively, with 7 bases between them. The length of the CDR3 is 13 residues. The CDR3 region is CASSSPPTDTQYF. DNA for the CDR3: TGTGCCAGCAGCTCCCCCCCCACAGATACGCAGTATTTT.

This clonotype was detected a few times. The chain joins TRBV29-1 to TRBJ2-1; tentatively, D is TRBD2 (6 bases). Deletions cut 7 bases from V and 6 bases from J, with 16 bases between. Germline V CDR1 and CDR2: SQVTM, ANQGSEA. The CDR3 has 13 amino acids. CDR3 amino acids: CSGGTGARNEQFF. As DNA, the CDR3 is TGCAGCGGGGGGACTGGGGCGCGCAATGAGCAGTTCTTC.

The chain uses TRBV7-2 and TRBJ2-7; 8 nucleotides line up with TRBD1. The germline V gene has CDR1 SGHTA and CDR2 FQGNSA. The CDR3 loop spans 14 amino acids. Trimming took 5 bases from V and 2 from J; bases not matched to a gene: 5. The CDR3 protein is CASSLRDRPYEQYV. The CDR3 DNA reads as TGTGCCAGCAGCCTGCGGGACAGGCCCTACGAGCAGTACGTC.

This clonotype was picked up a small number of times. The rearrangement links TRBV5-1 to TRBJ2-2; D gene uncertain. Trimming took 4 bases from V and 3 from J, leaving 13 bases between them. There are 15 residues in the CDR3. Germline V gives CDR1 SGHRS, CDR2 YFSETQ. The CDR3 coding sequence is TGCGCCAGCAGCGTGGCCGTACCGGACACCGGGGAGCTGTTTTTT. Amino acid sequence: CASSVAVPDTGELFF.

V and J are TRBV6-6 and TRBJ2-1; 8 positions match TRBD2. Unmatched junction bases numbered 19, after V lost 11 bases and J lost 7 bases. CDR1 and CDR2 (germline): MNHNY, SVGAGI (reference sequence). CDR3 size: 16 residues. In DNA form, the CDR3 reads TGTGCCTCAAGACCCCACTTAAGCGGGAGTGGGAATGAGCAGTTCTTC. Its protein product is CASRPHLSGSGNEQFF.

The chain joins TRBV4-3 to TRBJ2-5; TRBD2 matches at 12 bases. CDR1 and CDR2 (germline): LGHNA, YSLEER. The CDR3 runs 16 residues. The V gene end was trimmed by 1 base and the J gene end by 3 bases; junction bases not matched to a gene: 3. This CDR3 reads CASSQGASGREETQYF. The CDR3 nucleotides read TGCGCCAGCAGCCAAGGGGCTAGCGGGAGGGAAGAGACCCAGTACTTC.

The chain joins TRBV7-9 to TRBJ2-1, with a weak D call TRBD2 (5 bases). Per the germline V gene, CDR1 is SEHNR and CDR2 is FQNEAQ (reference sequence). V lost 5 bases and J lost 7, with 15 bases in between. This CDR3 spans 14 amino acids. CDR3 DNA sequence: TGTGCCAGCAGCACAGAGGGAGTCTGGAATGAGCAGTTCTTC. Amino acid sequence: CASSTEGVWNEQFF.

V usage is TRBV7-9 and J usage is TRBJ1-1; 11 bases map to TRBD1. This CDR3 comprises 13 residues. V shed 5 bases, J shed 7 bases, and the junction held 3 bases outside the gene matches. Germline-derived CDR1 and CDR2 are SEHNR and FQNEAQ (reference sequence). CDR3 region: CASSRTGGVEAFF. The CDR3 DNA sequence: TGTGCCAGCAGCCGGACAGGGGGCGTTGAAGCTTTCTTT.